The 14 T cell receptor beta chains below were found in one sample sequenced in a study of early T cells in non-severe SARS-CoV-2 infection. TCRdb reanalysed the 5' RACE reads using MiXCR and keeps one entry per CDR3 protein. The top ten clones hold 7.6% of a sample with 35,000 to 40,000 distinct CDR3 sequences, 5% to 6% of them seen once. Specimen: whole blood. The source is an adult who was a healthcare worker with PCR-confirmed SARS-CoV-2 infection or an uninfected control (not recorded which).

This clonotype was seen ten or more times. CDR3 nucleotides: TGTGCCAGCAGAACCGGGACAGACTCCGCCCGGGTCACCGGCTACACCTTC. Residues: CASRTGTDSARVTGYTF. The rearrangement links TRBV5-6 to TRBJ1-2, with 7 bases fitting TRBD1. The trim removed 5 bases at V and 8 bases at J, leaving 21 bases unmatched. This CDR3 has 17 amino acids. Germline CDR1 is SGHDT and CDR2 is YYEEEE.

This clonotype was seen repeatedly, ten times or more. Here the CDR3 DNA reads TGTGCCAGCAGTTTGAACAGGGGTTCAGATACGCAGTATTTT. Translated: CASSLNRGSDTQYF. The gene calls are TRBV12-3 or TRBV12-4 and TRBJ2-3; TRBD1 matches 7 bases. The V gene end was trimmed by 3 bases and the J gene end by 4 bases; junction bases not matched to a gene: 4. This CDR3 region has 14 residues.

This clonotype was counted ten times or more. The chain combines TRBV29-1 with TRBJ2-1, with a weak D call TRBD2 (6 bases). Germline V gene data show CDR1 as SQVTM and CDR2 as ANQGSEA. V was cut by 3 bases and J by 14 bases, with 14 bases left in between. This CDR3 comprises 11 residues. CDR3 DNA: TGCAGCGTTGATGCCGCGGGATATGAGTTCTTC. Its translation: CSVDAAGYEFF.

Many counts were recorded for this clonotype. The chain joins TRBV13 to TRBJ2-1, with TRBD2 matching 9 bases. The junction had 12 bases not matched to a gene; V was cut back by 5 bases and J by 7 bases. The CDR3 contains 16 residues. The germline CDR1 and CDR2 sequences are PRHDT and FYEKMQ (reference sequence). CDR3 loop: CASSPSGSGSGNEQFF. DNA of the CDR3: TGTGCCAGCAGCCCCAGTGGTAGCGGGAGCGGTAATGAGCAGTTCTTC. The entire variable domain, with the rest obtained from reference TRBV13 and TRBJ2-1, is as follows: AAGVIQSPRHLIKEKRETATLKCYPIPRHDTVYWYQQGPGQDPQFLISFYEKMQSDKGSIPDRFSAQQFSDYHSELNMSSLELGDSALYFCASSPSGSGSGNEQFFGPGTRLTVL.

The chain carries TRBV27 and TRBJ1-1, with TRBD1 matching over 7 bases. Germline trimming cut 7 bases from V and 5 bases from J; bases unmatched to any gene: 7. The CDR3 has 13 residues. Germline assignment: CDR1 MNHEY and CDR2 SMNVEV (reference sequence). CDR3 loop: CASTLYRGTEAFF. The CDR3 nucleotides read TGTGCCAGCACCCTCTACAGGGGAACTGAAGCTTTCTTT.

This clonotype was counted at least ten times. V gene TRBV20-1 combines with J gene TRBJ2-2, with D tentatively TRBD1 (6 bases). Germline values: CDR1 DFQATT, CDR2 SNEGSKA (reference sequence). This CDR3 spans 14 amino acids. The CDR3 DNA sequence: TGCGGGGCCAGGGGTTCCCTGTCCACCGGGGAGCTGTTTTTT. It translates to CGARGSLSTGELFF.

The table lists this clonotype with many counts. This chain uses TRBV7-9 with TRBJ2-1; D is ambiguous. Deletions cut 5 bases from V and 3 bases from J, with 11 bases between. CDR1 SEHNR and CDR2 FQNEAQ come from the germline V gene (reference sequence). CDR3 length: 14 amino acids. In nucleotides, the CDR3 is TGTGCCAGCAGCCCCCCCCGGGTCTACAATGAGCAGTTCTTC. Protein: CASSPPRVYNEQFF.

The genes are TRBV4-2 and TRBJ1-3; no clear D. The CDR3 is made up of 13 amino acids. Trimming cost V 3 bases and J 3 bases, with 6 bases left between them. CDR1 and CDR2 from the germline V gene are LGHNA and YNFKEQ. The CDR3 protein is CASSQGSGNTIYF. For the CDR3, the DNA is TGTGCCAGCAGCCAGGGGAGTGGAAACACCATATATTTT.

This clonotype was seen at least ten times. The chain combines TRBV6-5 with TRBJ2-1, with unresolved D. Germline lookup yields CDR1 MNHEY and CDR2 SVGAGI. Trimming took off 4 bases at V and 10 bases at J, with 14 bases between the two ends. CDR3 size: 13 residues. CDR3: CASSLDTLGEQFF. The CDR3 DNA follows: TGTGCCAGCAGTTTAGACACCCTAGGGGAGCAGTTCTTC.

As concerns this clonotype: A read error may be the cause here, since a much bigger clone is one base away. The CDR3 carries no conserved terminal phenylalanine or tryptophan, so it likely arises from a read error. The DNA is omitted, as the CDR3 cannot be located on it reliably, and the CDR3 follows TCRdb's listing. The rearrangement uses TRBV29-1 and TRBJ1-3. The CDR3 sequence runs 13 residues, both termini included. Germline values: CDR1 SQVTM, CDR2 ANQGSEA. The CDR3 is CSVTRGSGNTMYL.

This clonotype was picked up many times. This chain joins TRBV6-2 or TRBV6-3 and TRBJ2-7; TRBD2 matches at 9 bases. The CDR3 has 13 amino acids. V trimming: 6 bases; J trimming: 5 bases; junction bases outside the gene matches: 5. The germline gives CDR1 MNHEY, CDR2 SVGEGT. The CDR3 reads CASSTSGLDEQYF. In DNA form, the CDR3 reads TGTGCCAGCAGCACTAGCGGGCTAGACGAGCAGTACTTC.

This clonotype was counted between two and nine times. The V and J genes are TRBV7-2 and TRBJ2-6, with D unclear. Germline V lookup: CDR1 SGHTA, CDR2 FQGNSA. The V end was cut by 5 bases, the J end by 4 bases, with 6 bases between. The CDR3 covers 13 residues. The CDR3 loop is CASSRPGANVLTF. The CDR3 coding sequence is TGTGCCAGCAGCCGACCAGGGGCCAACGTCCTGACTTTC.

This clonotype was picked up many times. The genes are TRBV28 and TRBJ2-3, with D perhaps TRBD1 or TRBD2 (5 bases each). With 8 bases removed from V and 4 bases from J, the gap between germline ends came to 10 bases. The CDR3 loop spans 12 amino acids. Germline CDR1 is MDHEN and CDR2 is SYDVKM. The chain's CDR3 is CASFRDADTQYF. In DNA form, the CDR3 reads TGTGCCAGCTTTCGGGACGCAGATACGCAGTATTTT.

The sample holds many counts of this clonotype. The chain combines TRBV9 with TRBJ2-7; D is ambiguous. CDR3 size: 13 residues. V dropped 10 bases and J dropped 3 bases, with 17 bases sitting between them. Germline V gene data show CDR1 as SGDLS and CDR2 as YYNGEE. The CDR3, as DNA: TGTGCCTCCTCCGGGCCGGGCCACTACGAGCAGTACTTC. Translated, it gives CASSGPGHYEQYF.